This T cell receptor (beta chain) was sequenced in a study of CD8 T cells in ankylosing spondylitis. Libraries for TCR beta were made by quantitative 5'-RACE with molecular barcodes. TCRdb re-called the 5' RACE reads through MiXCR, storing one row per CDR3 protein. The sample lists some 240,000 distinct CDR3 sequences, roughly 18% seen once, with more than 25% in the top ten. In this sample, this clonotype turned up many times. Antigen unknown. Study results and caveats: Earlier authors reported some of these motif variants in reactive arthritis synovial fluid and blood. Ankylosing spondylitis blood seemed to carry a telltale TCR beta motif made of about 8 highly homologous variants.

The CDR3 has 15 amino acids. Germline-derived CDR1 and CDR2 are MDHEN and SYDVKM. The V end lost 6 bases, the J end lost 0 bases, and 12 bases lay between the germline ends. The genes are TRBV28 and TRBJ2-1, with D perhaps matching TRBD2 (6 bases). Sequenced input: blood, either unsorted or a sorted T cell fraction (not recorded which). This TCR came from a male donor with ankylosing spondylitis or in good health (not recorded which). The CDR3 here is CASRHGSSSYNEQFF. CDR3 in DNA: TGTGCCAGCAGGCACGGGAGTAGCTCCTACAATGAGCAGTTCTTC.